The following is a T cell receptor beta chain sequence with its context. The antigen remains unidentified. The time point denotes: patch test 2, 6 weeks after DPC sensitization. Treatment denoted: therapeutic diphenylcyclopropenone sensitization with weekly scalp DPC. This specimen belongs to a study of human T cells and chemical hapten exposure. Findings and caveats of the study: TCRs at a frequency above 1 in 1000 stayed unchanged with DPC sensitization.

One entry per CDR3 protein, called by TCRdb with MiXCR from the RACE reads. Among nearly 85,000 distinct CDR3 sequences, 11% were seen once, and the ten largest hold 1.6%. The CDR3 totals 13 residues. The V gene end was trimmed by 4 bases and the J gene end by 7 bases; junction bases not matched to a gene: 6. Germline V lookup: CDR1 SGHTA, CDR2 FQGTGA. The sequence derives from a man aged 18 to 30 with alopecia areata. Some clones in this sample may be carry-over from other donors' samples. The source was whole blood, collected in connection with sensitization to the hapten diphenylcyclopropenone (DPC). The chain carries TRBV7-3 and TRBJ2-7, with 8 bases matching TRBD2. The CDR3 is CASSSARGGEQYF. CDR3 nucleotides: TGTGCCAGCAGCTCAGCCCGGGGGGGAGAGCAGTACTTC.